This paragraph covers one T cell receptor beta chain sequence. Antigen unknown. V dropped 1 base and J dropped 3 bases, with 15 bases sitting between them. Germline values: CDR1 GTSNPN, CDR2 SVGIG (reference sequence). This CDR3 is built from 15 residues. The source of the sample is a study of cytomegalovirus exposure and HLA in healthy donors. Study information: The early release's HLA-typed donors yielded 78 million or so unique TCRs.

Vbeta (60) and Jbeta (13) primers were used in the PCR. Using immunoSEQ multiplex PCR, the repertoire was profiled, and TCRdb retains in-frame clones only, with some absent. The sample has some 190,000 clones, 75% to 90% seen once. Study-wide findings and caveats: Using the classifier, cytomegalovirus status was reportedly diagnosed with high specificity and sensitivity.

This receptor was taken from a man younger than 45 in good health and CMV-seronegative. The rearrangement uses TRBV30 and TRBJ1-2, with unresolved D. Source material: PBMCs. The CDR3 region has the DNA TGTGCCTGGAGTGGGGTGTGGGGAGGCGACTATGGCTACACCTTC. It is translated as CAWSGVWGGDYGYTF.